Included here is one T cell receptor beta chain sequence, with context. The antigen this receptor binds is unknown. No much larger clonotype is one base removed from it; base qualities were not supplied. The data derive from a study of blood T cell repertoires in COVID-19 (TCRdb year 2020). Regarding the research as a whole: Samples covering the acute and convalescent phases of COVID-19 were provided by collaborators in the United States, Italy and Spain. The prospective study material was composed of cDNA or gDNA derived from T cells, B-cell-depleted T cells, or PBMCs. Deeply sampled blood TCRbeta repertoires from subjects exposed to, actively infected with, or recovered from COVID-19 were included in the dataset. The repertoires were made available in a free public database intended to serve as a resource for research on the immune response to SARS-CoV-2. Samples came from the ongoing ImmuneRACE study (first 160 participants) plus 1,254 subjects from 6 global collaborators. A de-identified subject ID, COVID-19 status, age in years and sex were almost always included in the sample metadata. Where available, HLA class I and class II types were taken from metadata supplied by the sample provider and were not determined by assay-based typing.

What the study reported, not specific to this receptor: The quantity of clinical and demographic metadata differed by source and by participant and was supplied without curation.

Whole blood was collected in K2EDTA tubes by collaborating institutions according to the institutions' own protocols. For TCRbeta analysis, collaborator samples were shipped as frozen whole blood, as isolated PBMCs, or as DNA extracted from either sample type. From cysteine to phenylalanine, the CDR3 is 16 amino acids long. The kept DNA is CDR3 alone, 48 bases in frame from the first base. TCRbeta CDR3 regions were amplified from genomic DNA using the immunoSEQ Assay, a bias-controlled multiplex PCR. Per the source publication's procedure: The number of nucleated cells in each sample was estimated by amplification of reference gene primers within the assay. Sequence reads were collapsed and filtered to measure the absolute abundance of every unique TCRbeta CDR3 rearrangement. For each sample, productive Simpson clonality was calculated as the square root of Simpson's diversity index over productive rearrangements. The source is immuneACCESS, and TCRdb retained only in-frame sequences with V and J called. Part of the clones is not carried over; for the studies checked, unresolved V genes explain less than half of this, and the remainder is unexplained. The DNA gave D and trimming, while V, J and clone size come from that table. Counted in this sample were over 130,000 clones; around 83% of them appeared once. Less than 5% of the sample is taken by the ten largest.

The chain joins TRBV21-1 to TRBJ1-5; TRBD1, the D gene given by the table, was not confirmed from the DNA. TRBV21-1 is assigned pseudogene status. The sample was peripheral blood. The receptor comes from a woman of 80 years or more with acute or convalescent COVID-19. The CDR3 has the sequence CASSKDGLQGSQPQHF. The nucleotide sequence reads as follows: TGTGCCAGCAGCAAAGATGGGCTACAGGGGTCTCAGCCCCAGCATTTT.